This TCR beta chain comes out of a study of a mutant IDH1 vaccine in newly diagnosed glioma (dated by TCRdb to the early 2020s). Broadly, across the study: Patients received eight vaccinations in weeks 1, 3, 5, 7, 11, 15, 19 and 23, corresponding to visits V03 through V10. For exploratory analyses, about two dozen treated patients had longitudinal TCRB deep sequencing done wherever samples were available. The roughly 34 treated patients were approximately 62% male and about 38% female, with a mean age of about 38 years. Peripheral blood was collected at six visits: V03 (baseline), V05, V07, V10, V12 and V13. In the chemotherapy-containing groups, vaccination started alongside temozolomide cycles, whereas in patients who had radiotherapy alone it started 4-6 weeks after radiotherapy. Prior to enrollment, patients had been given standard therapy consisting of radiotherapy alone, temozolomide alone, or radiochemotherapy with temozolomide, with the combination given to most patients. Results the study describes overall, beyond this receptor: It was noted by the authors that analyses of patient blood samples could not be reproduced owing to sample limitations. Across multiple MHC alleles, vaccine-induced immune responses were seen in more than 90% of patients. Selection of PBMC samples for TCRB deep sequencing was based on availability. No apparent relationship was observed between pseudoprogression and alterations in the top peripheral T cell clonotypes detected by TCRB sequencing.

The time point label here, explained by the study, means: week 5, during vaccination. Every vaccine dose consisted of 300 ug of a 20-mer mutant IDH1 peptide in Montanide, administered subcutaneously together with topical imiquimod. Donors had newly diagnosed WHO grade 3 or 4 IDH1-mutant astrocytomas with loss of nuclear ATRX. The samples were drawn from NOA16, a multicentre, single-arm, open-label phase I trial in Germany that tested a mutant IDH1 peptide vaccine in humans for the first time. Genomic DNA for TCRB sequencing was extracted from EDTA blood using the DNeasy Blood and Tissue Kit. Relative to germline, V is 5 bases shorter and J is 17 bases shorter, with 13 bases between their ends. The CDR3, cysteine through phenylalanine, is 10 amino acids long. Only the CDR3 part of the read is kept: 30 bases, read in frame from the first base. CDR1 GTSNPN and CDR2 SVGIG were looked up in the germline V gene (reference sequence).

Preparation of the library involved the immunoSEQ multiplex PCR assay. Following the manufacturer's protocol, the hsTCRB Kit was used to amplify rearranged TCR beta chain sequences. An Illumina MiSeq was used to sequence the TCRB libraries. As for the original processing: The proprietary platform of the kit vendor was used for demultiplexing, trimming and gene mapping. Drawn from immuneACCESS, this table holds only the in-frame rearrangements with V and J called that TCRdb kept. Clones are partly lost; checked studies trace under half to an unresolved V gene and leave the rest unexplained. From that table come the V and J calls and clone size; the DNA was used to work out D and trimming. For this sample the table gives roughly 34,000 clones, of which more than 55% were detected only once. Approximately 9.9% of the sample is taken by the ten largest. A note on this clone: Its target antigen remains unknown. Base qualities were left out, and no much larger clone turns up one base away.

This receptor chain uses TRBV30 and TRBJ1-6; the D gene is perhaps TRBD1, from 6 matching bases. The sequence was collected from a woman aged 18-29 years with glioma. Sequenced here: PBMCs, sampled from a glioma patient whose treatment included an IDH1 peptide vaccine. The CDR3: CAWVGGTIHF. The nucleotides are TGTGCCTGGGTTGGAGGGACAATCCACTTT.